The 23 T cell receptor beta chains below come from one sample, sequenced in a study of technical replicates of blood from a handful of donors. Profiling relied on immunoSEQ multiplex PCR, and the TCRdb table lists in-frame clones only, not all of them. The repertoire holds almost 85,000 clones, with around 97% as singletons. Material for sequencing was T cells isolated from PBMCs. Receptors originate from a human donor in good health.

The V call is TRBV7-2, the J call TRBJ1-6; D remains unclear. Germline V lookup: CDR1 SGHTA, CDR2 FQGNSA. V lost 1 base and J 9 bases, leaving 13 bases between the germline ends. The CDR3 spans 15 residues. The DNA of the CDR3 is TGTGCCAGCAGCTTAGTTGACGGAGTTGGTTCACCCCTCCACTTT. Its protein is CASSLVDGVGSPLHF.

The chain links TRBV6-5 to TRBJ2-7; 8 positions agree with TRBD1. From germline, CDR1 is MNHEY and CDR2 SVGAGI. Trimming took 10 bases from V and 2 from J; bases not matched to a gene: 7. The length of the CDR3 is 13 residues. The CDR3 sequence is CATRGQVTYEQYF. DNA for the CDR3: TGTGCCACCCGGGGACAGGTGACCTACGAGCAGTACTTC.

The sample holds one count of this clone. The V call is TRBV7-9, the J call TRBJ2-2; a weak D match, TRBD2 (5 bases). Trimming cost V 4 bases and J 5 bases, with 17 bases left between them. This CDR3 contains 16 residues. The germline gives CDR1 SEHNR, CDR2 FQNEAQ (reference sequence). CDR3 nucleotide sequence: TGTGCCAGCAGCTCCCTCTCCGTGGGGAGAACCGGGGAGCTGTTTTTT. This gives the protein CASSSLSVGRTGELFF.

The CDR3 region has the DNA TGTGCCAGCAGTGTCAGGGGTTTAACGGTTACTGAAGCTTTCTTT. Its translation is CASSVRGLTVTEAFF. The rearrangement joins TRBV6-5 to TRBJ1-1; the D gene is possibly TRBD1 (6 bases). This CDR3 is built from 15 residues. Trimming shortened V by 5 bases and J by 5 bases, and 18 bases separated the two germline ends. Per the germline V gene, CDR1 is MNHEY and CDR2 is SVGAGI.

The V call is TRBV14, the J call TRBJ2-7, with 8 bases aligning to TRBD1. This CDR3 spans 15 amino acids. Germline CDR1 SGHDN, CDR2 FVKESK. Trimming at V came to 4 bases and at J to 5 bases, leaving 10 bases not matched to a gene. The CDR3, as DNA: TGTGCCAGCAGCCTCGGACAGGGATCGTTACACGAGCAGTACTTC. This encodes CASSLGQGSLHEQYF.

The chain has TRBV19 and TRBJ1-2; possible D gene TRBD1, 5 bases. The CDR3 is 14 residues long. CDR1 and CDR2 from the germline V gene are LNHDA and SQIVND (reference sequence). Trimming removed 3 bases from V and 1 base from J, with 9 bases in between. The DNA for the CDR3 is TGTGCCAGTAGTATCGGCAGGGATAACTATGGCTACACCTTC. Its protein product is CASSIGRDNYGYTF.

The V gene is TRBV18, the J gene TRBJ2-1, with TRBD2 matching 7 bases. Germline assignment: CDR1 KGHSH and CDR2 LQKENI. Unmatched junction bases numbered 7, after V lost 0 bases and J lost 2 bases. CDR3 length: 17 amino acids. CDR3 region: CASSPPVALAAYNEQFF. Written as DNA, the CDR3 is TGTGCCAGCTCACCACCGGTGGCCCTAGCGGCCTACAATGAGCAGTTCTTC. The complete variable domain, with remaining parts taken from reference TRBV18 and TRBJ2-1, reads NAGVMQNPRHLVRRRGQEARLRCSPMKGHSHVYWYRQLPEEGLKFMVYLQKENIIDESGMPKERFSAEFPKEGPSILRIQQVVRGDSAAYFCASSPPVALAAYNEQFFGPGTRLTVL.

The chain has TRBV5-1 and TRBJ2-3; tentative D call: TRBD1 (6 bases). Trimming shortened V by 6 bases and J by 5 bases, and 10 bases separated the two germline ends. The germline gives CDR1 SGHRS, CDR2 YFSETQ. This CDR3 region has 12 residues. For the CDR3, the DNA is TGCGCCAGCACCACAGGGAGAGATACGCAGTATTTT. Translation gives CASTTGRDTQYF.

This rearrangement joins TRBV5-1 to TRBJ2-7; 9 nucleotides line up with TRBD2. V was pared by 3 bases and J by 2 bases, with 3 bases of the junction left unmatched. The CDR3 is 14 amino acids. Germline V gives CDR1 SGHRS, CDR2 YFSETQ. The CDR3 region is CASSSGLAAYEQYF. In nucleotides, the CDR3 is TGCGCCAGCAGCTCGGGACTAGCCGCCTACGAGCAGTACTTC.

This chain uses TRBV11-1 with TRBJ1-1; TRBD1 matches at 7 bases. There are 13 residues in the CDR3. V trimming: 6 bases; J trimming: 4 bases; junction bases outside the gene matches: 5. The germline V gene encodes CDR1 SGHAT and CDR2 FQDESV (reference sequence). The CDR3 loop is CASRDQGGTEAFF. CDR3 bases: TGTGCCAGCAGAGACCAGGGGGGCACTGAAGCTTTCTTT.

The chain is built from TRBV29-1 and TRBJ1-2; 9 bases align to TRBD1. V shed 0 bases, J shed 7 bases, and the junction held 9 bases outside the gene matches. From germline, CDR1 is SQVTM and CDR2 ANQGSEA. CDR3 size: 15 residues. The CDR3 here is CSVEDLLGQGSGYTF. In nucleotides, the CDR3 is TGCAGCGTTGAAGACCTACTAGGACAGGGGAGTGGCTACACCTTC.

The chain has TRBV2 and TRBJ1-2, with D possibly matching TRBD1 (5 bases). V was trimmed by 4 bases and J by 3 bases, leaving 12 bases between them. This CDR3 is built from 14 residues. The germline V gene encodes CDR1 SNHLY and CDR2 FYNNEI. CDR3 DNA: TGTGCCAGCAGTGGAAGCGGGGGGGACTATGGCTACACCTTC. Its translation: CASSGSGGDYGYTF.

This rearrangement joins TRBV14 to TRBJ1-2, with D unclear. The CDR3 runs to 17 residues. V shed 1 base and J shed 0 bases, with 15 bases lying between them. Germline CDR1 reads SGHDN; CDR2 reads FVKESK. The CDR3 here is CASSQGSLRATNYGYTF. In nucleotides, the CDR3 is TGTGCCAGCAGCCAAGGGAGCCTTCGTGCCACTAACTATGGCTACACCTTC.

V and J are TRBV29-1 and TRBJ2-5; D might be TRBD2 (5 bases). The CDR3 extends over 14 amino acids. Germline V gene data show CDR1 as SQVTM and CDR2 as ANQGSEA. V was shortened by 2 bases and J by 5 bases, with 15 bases between the two germline ends. The CDR3 nucleotides are TGCAGCGTTGAACCCGGTGCGGGCGGGGAGACCCAGTACTTC. This sequence encodes CSVEPGAGGETQYF. The full variable domain, its missing parts supplied by reference TRBV29-1 and TRBJ2-5, is SAVISQKPSRDICQRGTSLTIQCQVDSQVTMMFWYRQQPGQSLTLIATANQGSEATYESGFVIDKFPISRPNLTFSTLTVSNMSPEDSSIYLCSVEPGAGGETQYFGPGTRLLVL.

The chain is built from TRBV6-1 and TRBJ1-1; 10 nucleotides agree with TRBD1. Germline CDR1 reads MNHNS; CDR2 reads SASEGT. V shed 5 bases, J shed 11 bases, and the junction held 11 bases outside the gene matches. This CDR3 region has 14 residues. The CDR3 is CASSQLGTGVFAFF. Here the CDR3 DNA reads TGTGCCAGCAGTCAGCTGGGGACAGGGGTGTTTGCTTTCTTT.

The chain uses TRBV28 and TRBJ1-3; 7 bases match TRBD1. This CDR3 is built from 16 residues. Germline CDR1 MDHEN, CDR2 SYDVKM. Trimming took 5 bases from V and 2 from J; bases not matched to a gene: 9. In DNA form, the CDR3 reads TGTGCCAGCAGTCCACTCGACAGGGTTGCTGGAAACACCATATATTTT. Its translation is CASSPLDRVAGNTIYF.

This sequence joins TRBV2 and TRBJ2-1, with 10 bases lining up with TRBD1. The CDR3 has 13 amino acids. J lost 8 bases, V lost 8 bases, and 6 bases had no gene match. Germline CDR1 is SNHLY and CDR2 is FYNNEI. CDR3 protein: CASRDRGSDEQFF. In DNA, the CDR3 is TGTGCCAGCCGGGACAGGGGTTCCGATGAGCAGTTCTTC.

V gene TRBV4-1 combines with J gene TRBJ2-7, with TRBD1 identical over 8 bases. Looked up from germline, CDR1 is MGHRA and CDR2 is YSYEKL. The CDR3 runs to 16 residues. Trimming removed 3 bases from V and 7 bases from J; junction bases left unmatched: 14. The CDR3 loop reads CASSQFPGTGFIEQYF. As DNA, the CDR3 is TGCGCCAGCAGCCAGTTCCCCGGGACAGGCTTTATTGAGCAGTACTTC.

The rearrangement uses TRBV7-8 and TRBJ2-7; TRBD2 aligns across 9 bases. Germline V gives CDR1 SGHVS, CDR2 FQNEAQ. CDR3 size: 16 residues. V shed 5 bases, J shed 0 bases, and the junction held 8 bases outside the gene matches. The CDR3 bases are TGTGCCAGCAGCCCCCGAAGCGGGAGGATCTCCTACGAGCAGTACTTC. Translated: CASSPRSGRISYEQYF.

V gene TRBV14 combines with J gene TRBJ2-7, with TRBD1 as a possible D gene (6 bases). The CDR3 is 13 residues long. Per germline, CDR1 SGHDN and CDR2 FVKESK. With 3 bases removed from V and 7 bases from J, the gap between germline ends came to 13 bases. The CDR3 DNA is TGTGCCAGCAGCCAGAACAGGGTCGGGGAGCAGTACTTC. Protein: CASSQNRVGEQYF. Full variable domain (remainder filled in from reference TRBV14 and TRBJ2-7): EAGVTQFPSHSVIEKGQTVTLRCDPISGHDNLYWYRRVMGKEIKFLLHFVKESKQDESGMPNNRFLAERTGGTYSTLKVQPAELEDSGVYFCASSQNRVGEQYFGPGTRLTVT.

The rearrangement joins TRBV10-1 to TRBJ1-1, with a possible D match to TRBD1 (5 bases). The CDR3 consists of 14 residues. Germline lookup yields CDR1 WNHNN and CDR2 SYGVQD (reference sequence). Trimming cost V 3 bases and J 6 bases, with 14 bases left between them. Here the CDR3 DNA reads TGCGCCAGCAGTGAATTTAGGGACTTGTCTGAAGCTTTCTTT. This codes for CASSEFRDLSEAFF.

The chain carries TRBV13 and TRBJ1-3, with TRBD1 as a possible D gene (5 bases). This CDR3 is 17 amino acids long. Trimming pared 5 bases from V and 0 bases from J, leaving 17 bases between. Germline CDR1 PRHDT, CDR2 FYEKMQ (reference sequence). CDR3 DNA: TGTGCCAGCAGCCACAGGTGGGGGGGGAACTCTGGAAACACCATATATTTT. Its protein is CASSHRWGGNSGNTIYF.

This clone was counted a single time. V usage is TRBV5-1 and J usage is TRBJ2-5, with a weak D call TRBD2 (6 bases). The CDR3 has 12 amino acids. Looked up from germline, CDR1 is SGHRS and CDR2 is YFSETQ. V was clipped by 4 bases and J by 2 bases, with 6 bases between them. CDR3 region: CASSGTQETQYF. The DNA for the CDR3 is TGCGCCAGCAGCGGGACTCAAGAGACCCAGTACTTC.